This T cell receptor beta chain was sequenced during a study of PD-1 blockade in classical Hodgkin lymphoma. TCRdb's table, derived via immunoSEQ multiplex PCR, lists solely in-frame clones and lacks some. The sample includes several thousand clones, about four fifths of them seen just once. Study-wide results and caveats: Those achieving complete response showed baseline diversity like newly diagnosed patients. Healthy donors were reported to have higher baseline TCR diversity than newly diagnosed patients. By C4D1 there was a significant rise in CD4+ TCR diversity but not in CD8+ TCR diversity.

As regards this clone: The antigen is not known.

Exposure to brentuximab vedotin varied, and each patient had relapsed following autologous stem cell transplantation. Best overall response was complete response, partial response or progressive disease in these relapsed/refractory classical Hodgkin lymphoma patients. This receptor was obtained from a human donor with classical Hodgkin lymphoma. The specimen comprised peripheral blood mononuclear cells (PBMCs), sampled at baseline.

CDR3 nucleotide sequence: TGTGCCAGTGGGGGTGACGGGGATGGTATAAACATTCAGTACTTC. Translated: CASGGDGDGINIQYF. This chain connects TRBV19 to TRBJ2-4; possibly TRBD1 or TRBD2 for D (5 bases each). Germline lookup yields CDR1 LNHDA and CDR2 SQIVND (reference sequence). The CDR3 has 15 residues. The V end lost 8 bases, the J end lost 6 bases, and 20 bases lay between the germline ends.